In this sample, the clone carrying this TCR beta chain turned up a few times. Its specificity is not known. These data are taken from a study of graft-versus-host responses after intestinal transplantation. The method was immunoSEQ multiplex PCR; TCRdb's version includes in-frame clones alone and lacks a portion of them. Of roughly 19,000 clones listed, approximately 95% are singletons. General study results and limits: The authors found GvH clones in recipient marrow, some appearing first in ileum or blood. Across patients carrying graft-donor T cell macrochimerism, allografts held high graft-versus-host to host-versus-graft clonal ratios. There was an association between peak levels of circulating GvH clones and early post-transplant HvG declines.

The clonotype was recovered from a human patient who received an intestinal transplant, so some T cells may come from the graft donor. Sequenced here: PBMCs, sampled 23 days after intestinal transplant.

DNA for the CDR3: TGTGCCAGCAGTTTATCCCGGACAGGGAGGGGTCAGCCCCAGCATTTT. Amino acid sequence: CASSLSRTGRGQPQHF. The chain is built from TRBV27 and TRBJ1-5; TRBD1 matches 8 bases. Trimming took 0 bases from V and 6 from J; bases not matched to a gene: 7. Germline CDR1 is MNHEY and CDR2 is SMNVEV (reference sequence). The CDR3 is 16 amino acids.